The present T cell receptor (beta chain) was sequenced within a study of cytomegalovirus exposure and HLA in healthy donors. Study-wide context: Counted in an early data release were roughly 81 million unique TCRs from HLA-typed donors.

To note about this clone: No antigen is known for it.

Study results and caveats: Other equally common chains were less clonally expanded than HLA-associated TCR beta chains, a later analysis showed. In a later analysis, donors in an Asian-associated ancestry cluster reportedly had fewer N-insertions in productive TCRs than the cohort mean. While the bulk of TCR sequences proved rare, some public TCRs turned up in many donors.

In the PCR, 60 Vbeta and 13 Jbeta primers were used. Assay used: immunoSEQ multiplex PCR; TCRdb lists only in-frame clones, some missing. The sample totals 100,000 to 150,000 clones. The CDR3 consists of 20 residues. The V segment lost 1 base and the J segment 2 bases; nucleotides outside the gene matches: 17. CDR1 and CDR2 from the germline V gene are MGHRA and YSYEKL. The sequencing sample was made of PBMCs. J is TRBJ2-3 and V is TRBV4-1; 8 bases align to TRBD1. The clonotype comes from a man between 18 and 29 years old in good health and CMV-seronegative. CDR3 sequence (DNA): TGCGCCAGCAGCCAAGTGGGCGGGACAGGCGGTCTTCTTGCCACAGATACGCAGTATTTT. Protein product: CASSQVGGTGGLLATDTQYF.